Listed below are T cell receptor beta chains from one sample, sequenced in a study of vaccination effects on CD4 cells after COVID-19. Here immunoSEQ multiplex PCR was the method, and the copy in TCRdb shows in-frame clones only, minus some. The data contain fewer than 25,000 clones, over 70% of them singletons. For these TCRs, the target antigens are not known. The starting material was CD4+ T cells from PBMCs cultured with HCoV-NL63 spike peptides, obtained after COVID-19 vaccination. These TCRs come from a human donor who received a COVID-19 vaccine. The CDR3 runs from the conserved cysteine through the conserved F or W. Fields, in order: J gene, V gene, clone size, D gene, CDR3 DNA, CDR3 protein. D genes are given only for firm matches. The size field is filled for only some rows; it gives once, few, many or a size class.

>TRBJ2-7|TRBV28|NA|NA
TGTGCCAGCAGTTTTCACGCAGGGGTTAGGGAGCAGTACTTC
CASSFHAGVREQYF
>TRBJ2-7|TRBV4-2|few|NA
TGTGCCAGCAGCCAAGATGGGACTGGGACCTACGAGCAGTACTTC
CASSQDGTGTYEQYF
>TRBJ2-6|TRBV7-2|NA|NA
TGTGCCAGCAGCTTGGGTCCGTCTGGGGCCAACGTCCTGACTTTC
CASSLGPSGANVLTF
>TRBJ1-1|TRBV11-2|few|NA
TGTGCCAGCAGCTTAGAGACGAACACTGAAGCTTTCTTT
CASSLETNTEAFF
>TRBJ1-5|TRBV30|NA|NA
TGTGCCTGGAGTCTCCTCGGACGGGGCAATCAGCCCCAGCATTTT
CAWSLLGRGNQPQHF
>TRBJ1-5|TRBV11-2|few|NA
TGTGCCAGCAGCTTATCTGCATCAGGGGGCAATCAGCCCCAGCATTTT
CASSLSASGGNQPQHF
>TRBJ2-7|TRBV2|once|NA
TGTGCCAGCAGTGAGCGGGGCTCGCAGTACTTC
CASSERGSQYF
>TRBJ2-7|TRBV19|medium-sized|NA
TGTGCCAGTAGCGACAGCTACGAGCAGTACTTC
CASSDSYEQYF
>TRBJ2-5|TRBV11-2|NA|TRBD2
TGTGCCAGCAGCTTGAGTAGGGAGGGGGAGACCCAGTACTTC
CASSLSREGETQYF
>TRBJ2-3|TRBV4-3|NA|TRBD2
TGCGCCAGCAGCCAAGATAGATTGGCGGTAGCGGGGGGGAGAAGCACAGATACGCAGTATTTT
CASSQDRLAVAGGRSTDTQYF
>TRBJ2-5|TRBV20-1|NA|TRBD2
TGCAGTGCTAGTAGCGGGAGGGTACAAGAGACCCAGTACTTC
CSASSGRVQETQYF
>TRBJ2-3|TRBV5-8|NA|NA
TGTGCCAGCGCCGCGTGGGGCGGGAACACAGATACGCAGTATTTT
CASAAWGGNTDTQYF
>TRBJ2-1|TRBV29-1|NA|NA
TGCAGCTATGACCAACCCAATGAGCAGTTCTTC
CSYDQPNEQFF
>TRBJ2-3|TRBV7-9|NA|NA
TGTGCCAGCAGCGGCTACAGGGGCCGGGGGGACACAGATACGCAGTATTTT
CASSGYRGRGDTDTQYF
>TRBJ1-1|TRBV28|once|TRBD1
TGTGCCAGCACCTCAGGGGGTATGAACACTGAAGCTTTCTTT
CASTSGGMNTEAFF
>TRBJ1-1|TRBV30|NA|NA
TGTGCCCAACATGTGTGGGGGGAGGACACTGAAGCTTTCTTT
CAQHVWGEDTEAFF
>TRBJ1-6|TRBV5-5|NA|NA
TGTGCCAGCAGTGACTGCGGGCCCGATTTTCAACCCCTCCACTTT
CASSDCGPDFQPLHF
>TRBJ2-3|TRBV12-1|NA|NA
TGTGCCAGCAGCTTTGCAACTAGCGGGGTGTCAGATACGCAGTATTTT
CASSFATSGVSDTQYF
>TRBJ1-2|TRBV12-5|NA|TRBD1
TGTGCTAGTGGACAGGGGGGCGGGGTCAAGGAGGGCGGCTATGGCTACACCTTC
CASGQGGGVKEGGYGYTF
>TRBJ1-1|TRBV2|NA|NA
TGTGCCAGCAGTAAGAAGGACGGGACTGAAGCTTTCTTT
CASSKKDGTEAFF
>TRBJ2-1|TRBV28|NA|TRBD2
TGTGCCAGCAGAACTAGCGGGAGGGTTGGTGAGCAGTTCTTC
CASRTSGRVGEQFF
>TRBJ2-1|TRBV7-9|NA|TRBD2
TGTGCCAGCAGCCCTGCCCGGACTAGCGCCTACAATGAGCAGTTCTTC
CASSPARTSAYNEQFF
>TRBJ1-5|TRBV4-2|once|TRBD1
TGTGCCAGCAGCATGGGACAGGCTGGGGATAGCAATCAGCCCCAGCATTTT
CASSMGQAGDSNQPQHF
>TRBJ1-1|TRBV27|few|TRBD1
TGTGCCAGCAGTTTATCGACAGGGGGCGGGACTGAAGCTTTCTTT
CASSLSTGGGTEAFF
>TRBJ2-3|TRBV27|NA|NA
TGTGCCAGCTACCGGGACACCACAGATACGCAGTATTTT
CASYRDTTDTQYF
>TRBJ1-5|TRBV5-1|NA|NA
TGCGCCAGCAGCCTCAGGGATTTTAGCAATCAGCCCCAGCATTTT
CASSLRDFSNQPQHF
>TRBJ2-3|TRBV7-2|NA|NA
TGTGCCAGCAGCTTAGCGGGGGCAGGAGCAGATACGCAGTATTTT
CASSLAGAGADTQYF
>TRBJ1-1|TRBV18|NA|NA
TGTGCCAGCTCACCACCTGGTGGGCGGCAGAACACTGAAGCTTTCTTT
CASSPPGGRQNTEAFF
>TRBJ2-7|TRBV20-1|NA|TRBD1
TGCAGTGCTAGTCCCCGGGACAGGGTCTACGAGCAGTACTTC
CSASPRDRVYEQYF
>TRBJ1-6|TRBV6-4|NA|NA
TGTGCCAGCAGGACCGGACTGGGGTCACCCCTCCACTTT
CASRTGLGSPLHF
>TRBJ2-7|TRBV19|NA|TRBD1
TGTGCCAGTAGTCCGAGGACAGGGGGCTCCTACGAGCAGTACTTC
CASSPRTGGSYEQYF